This entry lists 30 T cell receptor beta chains sequenced from one sample in a study of blood T cell repertoires in COVID-19. TCRdb's table, derived via immunoSEQ multiplex PCR, lists solely in-frame clones and lacks some. This table has 200,000 to 250,000 clones, around 80% appearing once. The sample taken for sequencing was PBMCs or T cells enriched from blood (not recorded which). The receptors derive from a man between 60 and 75 years old who had recovered from COVID-19.

V gene TRBV18 combines with J gene TRBJ1-5; 7 bases line up with TRBD1. The V and J ends lost 4 bases and 5 bases, in that order; junction bases with no gene match: 2. Germline values: CDR1 KGHSH, CDR2 LQKENI. The CDR3 sequence is 13 residues long. CDR3 in DNA: TGTGCCAGCTCACTAGGGACAGATCAGCCCCAGCATTTT. Translated: CASSLGTDQPQHF.

In this sample, this clone turned up once. The CDR3 DNA sequence: TGTGCCAGTAGCTACAGGGCGCTGAACACTGAAGCTTTCTTT. It is translated as CASSYRALNTEAFF. V gene TRBV19 combines with J gene TRBJ1-1; maybe TRBD1 (6 bases). Germline CDR1 and CDR2: LNHDA and SQIVND (reference sequence). The ends were cut back, 6 bases at V and 0 bases at J, with 11 bases in the middle. The length of the CDR3 is 14 residues.

This chain joins TRBV11-2 and TRBJ1-2; TRBD1 matches at 10 bases. The V gene end was trimmed by 7 bases and the J gene end by 5 bases; junction bases not matched to a gene: 7. The CDR3 is 14 amino acids. CDR1 is SGHAT, CDR2 FQNNGV, per germline. The CDR3: CASTKPGQGYGYTF. CDR3 DNA: TGTGCCAGCACCAAGCCGGGACAGGGGTATGGCTACACCTTC.

The rearrangement uses TRBV6-5 and TRBJ1-2, with 7 bases aligning to TRBD1. The germline gives CDR1 MNHEY, CDR2 SVGAGI. J was trimmed by 1 base and V by 5 bases; bases with no gene match: 7. The CDR3 extends over 15 amino acids. CDR3 residues: CASSTRDSYNYGYTF. CDR3 nucleotides: TGTGCCAGCAGTACCCGGGACAGCTATAACTATGGCTACACCTTC.

J is TRBJ2-2 and V is TRBV27, with 10 bases fitting TRBD2. Trimming removed 5 bases from V and 0 bases from J; junction bases left unmatched: 6. CDR1 is MNHEY and CDR2 is SMNVEV in the germline V gene (reference sequence). The CDR3 consists of 17 residues. The chain's CDR3 is CASSPRSGGTNTGELFF. CDR3 nucleotide sequence: TGTGCCAGCAGTCCCCGTAGCGGGGGGACGAACACCGGGGAGCTGTTTTTT.

The chain has TRBV18 and TRBJ2-1; 8 bases agree with TRBD1. After removal of 3 bases from V and 8 bases from J, the junction contained 6 bases not matched to a gene. Per the germline V gene, CDR1 is KGHSH and CDR2 is LQKENI. The CDR3 runs to 14 residues. The CDR3 coding sequence is TGTGCCAGCTCACCCGGGACAGGTTTTGATGAGCAGTTCTTC. Its translation: CASSPGTGFDEQFF.

This clone has only one observation. V is TRBV9 and J is TRBJ2-5; D uncertain. The CDR3 totals 16 residues. V gave up 0 bases and J gave up 2 bases, with 14 bases separating them. The germline CDR1 and CDR2 sequences are SGDLS and YYNGEE. The CDR3 DNA is TGTGCCAGCAGCGTAGGATTCATGGGCAGGCAAGAGACCCAGTACTTC. This sequence encodes CASSVGFMGRQETQYF.

The chain uses TRBV3-1 (or the pseudogene TRBV3-2) and TRBJ1-6; 7 bases are shared with TRBD1. The CDR3 is 17 residues long. With 1 base clipped from V and 2 bases from J, the junction kept 5 bases outside the gene matches. The germline V gene encodes CDR1 LGHDT and CDR2 YNNKEL (reference sequence). CDR3 amino acids: CASSQVLGQPYNSPLHF. The CDR3 DNA sequence: TGTGCCAGCAGCCAAGTTCTGGGACAGCCCTATAATTCACCCCTCCACTTT.

This clone came up once. The J gene is TRBJ1-1, the V gene TRBV9; D unclear. CDR1 is SGDLS, CDR2 YYNGEE, per germline. This CDR3 comprises 14 residues. V was cut by 3 bases and J by 0 bases, with 9 bases left in between. CDR3 nucleotides: TGTGCCAGCAGCGCACAGCCTTTGAACACTGAAGCTTTCTTT. It encodes CASSAQPLNTEAFF.

The chain has TRBV12-3 or TRBV12-4 and TRBJ1-2; no definite D call. The CDR3 is 13 amino acids. The V and J ends lost 7 bases and 4 bases respectively, with 13 bases between them. CDR3 nucleotides: TGTGCCAGCACCCCTGCGGTCATCTATGGCTACACCTTC. It is translated as CASTPAVIYGYTF.

The chain carries TRBV6-5 and TRBJ1-2, with TRBD1 identical over 7 bases. The CDR3 runs 13 residues. The V gene end was trimmed by 6 bases and the J gene end by 4 bases; junction bases not matched to a gene: 5. The V gene's germline CDR1 is MNHEY and CDR2 SVGAGI. The CDR3 loop reads CASSPTGFYGYTF. The CDR3 DNA is TGTGCCAGCAGCCCGACAGGGTTCTATGGCTACACCTTC.

The V gene is TRBV6-5, the J gene TRBJ2-7; D is possibly TRBD1 (6 bases). The CDR3 contains 12 residues. The ends were cut back, 2 bases at V and 7 bases at J, with 9 bases in the middle. Per the germline V gene, CDR1 is MNHEY and CDR2 is SVGAGI. CDR3 nucleotide sequence: TGTGCCAGCAGTTACCTTCAGGGGGAGCAGTACTTC. This encodes CASSYLQGEQYF.

The gene calls are TRBV10-3 and TRBJ1-4; D is possibly TRBD1 (5 bases). V dropped 0 bases and J dropped 8 bases, with 16 bases sitting between them. This CDR3 is built from 16 residues. Germline V CDR1 and CDR2: ENHRY, SYGVKD. The CDR3 sequence is CAISESGGRVGEKLFF. The CDR3 DNA sequence: TGTGCCATCAGTGAGTCGGGGGGAAGGGTTGGCGAAAAACTGTTTTTT.

This clone was seen a single time. CDR3 sequence reads: CASSEKVGRYGQYF. The CDR3 nucleotides are TGTGCCAGCAGTGAGAAAGTGGGCCGGTATGGGCAGTACTTC. The V gene is TRBV6-1, the J gene TRBJ2-7; D gene ambiguous. V was trimmed by 3 bases and J by 9 bases, leaving 18 bases between them. From germline, CDR1 is MNHNS and CDR2 SASEGT. The CDR3 loop spans 14 amino acids.

V is TRBV30 and J is TRBJ2-2, with TRBD1 as a possible D gene (6 bases). Germline V gene sequence: CDR1 GTSNPN, CDR2 SVGIG (reference sequence). Trimming cost V 3 bases and J 0 bases, with 11 bases left between them. This CDR3 has 15 residues. The CDR3 region is CAWRPDSANTGELFF. The CDR3 coding sequence is TGTGCCTGGAGACCGGACAGCGCGAACACCGGGGAGCTGTTTTTT.

The count of this clone is one. The chain is built from TRBV5-1 and TRBJ1-2; D not certain. There are 14 residues in the CDR3. The ends were cut back, 2 bases at V and 5 bases at J, with 13 bases in the middle. The germline gives CDR1 SGHRS, CDR2 YFSETQ. In nucleotides, the CDR3 is TGCGCCAGCAGCTTTAGTCAGGCTTCGTATGGCTACACCTTC. This sequence encodes CASSFSQASYGYTF.

The chain has TRBV9 and TRBJ2-5, with TRBD1 as a possible D gene (6 bases). V lost 4 bases, J lost 0 bases, and 10 bases lay in between. This CDR3 spans 14 amino acids. Germline loops: CDR1 SGDLS, CDR2 YYNGEE. CDR3 protein: CASSSRQDQETQYF. In nucleotides, the CDR3 is TGTGCCAGCAGCTCTCGACAGGACCAAGAGACCCAGTACTTC.

V usage is TRBV4-1 and J usage is TRBJ1-3; 7 nucleotides align to TRBD1. The V gene end was trimmed by 0 bases and the J gene end by 3 bases; junction bases not matched to a gene: 11. This CDR3 region has 18 residues. The germline V gene encodes CDR1 MGHRA and CDR2 YSYEKL. CDR3 DNA: TGCGCCAGCAGCCAAGAGGGAAGACAGGGTCGGTTTGGAAACACCATATATTTT. Translating it yields CASSQEGRQGRFGNTIYF.

The rearrangement joins TRBV6-5 to TRBJ2-6; no firm D call. Between the trimmed V and J ends, which lost 11 bases and 0 bases, there was a span of 11 bases. The CDR3 covers 14 residues. From germline, CDR1 is MNHEY and CDR2 SVGAGI. The CDR3 nucleotides are TGTGCCTCCAGGTCGAGCTCTGGGGCCAACGTCCTGACTTTC. Amino acids: CASRSSSGANVLTF.

This clone was detected only a few times. The chain couples TRBV18 to TRBJ2-1; 13 bases agree with TRBD2. This CDR3 has 15 amino acids. J gave up 8 bases and V 3 bases, and 4 bases lay outside the gene matches. CDR1 KGHSH and CDR2 LQKENI come from the germline V gene. The CDR3: CASSPRTSGGDEQFF. CDR3 nucleotides: TGTGCCAGCTCACCCAGGACTAGCGGGGGTGATGAGCAGTTCTTC. Complete variable domain (other parts from reference TRBV18 and TRBJ2-1): NAGVMQNPRHLVRRRGQEARLRCSPMKGHSHVYWYRQLPEEGLKFMVYLQKENIIDESGMPKERFSAEFPKEGPSILRIQQVVRGDSAAYFCASSPRTSGGDEQFFGPGTRLTVL.

The chain links TRBV18 to TRBJ1-2; 8 nucleotides line up with TRBD1. Germline CDR1 KGHSH, CDR2 LQKENI. This CDR3 comprises 13 residues. Trimming at V came to 3 bases and at J to 8 bases, leaving 5 bases not matched to a gene. The CDR3 region has the DNA TGTGCCAGCTCACCCGGACAGGGCCGGGGCTACACCTTC. Translated, it gives CASSPGQGRGYTF.

The rearrangement uses TRBV13 and TRBJ2-1; 11 positions match TRBD2. Germline values: CDR1 PRHDT, CDR2 FYEKMQ (reference sequence). CDR3 size: 15 residues. V was clipped by 2 bases and J by 6 bases; unmatched bases: 3. The CDR3 here is CASSLSLAGGNEQFF. The CDR3 coding sequence is TGTGCCAGCAGCTTAAGCCTAGCGGGGGGCAATGAGCAGTTCTTC.

This clone was seen only once. The J gene is TRBJ2-3, the V gene TRBV11-3; 8 nucleotides match TRBD1. The CDR3 extends over 17 amino acids. Germline-derived CDR1 and CDR2 are SGHNT and YENEEA. The V and J ends lost 5 bases and 3 bases, in that order; junction bases with no gene match: 13. This CDR3 is CASSRRPPGGETDTQYF. The CDR3 DNA reads TGTGCCAGCAGCCGCCGACCTCCAGGGGGCGAAACAGATACGCAGTATTTT.

The chain uses TRBV29-1 and TRBJ2-1; 9 nucleotides align to TRBD2. Germline V gene data show CDR1 as SQVTM and CDR2 as ANQGSEA. The V gene end was trimmed by 3 bases and the J gene end by 5 bases; junction bases not matched to a gene: 11. This CDR3 is built from 16 residues. CDR3 sequence reads: CSVEKAGGRANNEQFF. DNA for the CDR3: TGCAGCGTTGAGAAAGCGGGGGGCCGGGCAAACAATGAGCAGTTCTTC.

This clone was detected only once. Germline is not matched at one junction end, which may reflect a read error. The rearrangement links TRBV7-7 to TRBJ2-1; 12 nucleotides align to TRBD1. CDR1 and CDR2 (germline): SSHAT, FNYEAQ (reference sequence). CDR3 size: 14 residues. CDR3 region: CASSVGQGANEQFF. CDR3 DNA sequence: TGTGCTAGCAGCGTGGGACAGGGGGCAAATGAGCAGTTCTTC.

The chain joins TRBV10-1 to TRBJ2-7, with D perhaps TRBD2 (6 bases). CDR1 is WNHNN and CDR2 is SYGVQD in the germline V gene (reference sequence). This CDR3 contains 13 residues. The germline V and J ends were trimmed by 6 bases and 3 bases, with 12 bases remaining between them. The CDR3, as DNA: TGCGCCAGCAGAAGCGGGTCTAACTACGAGCAGTACTTC. Residues: CASRSGSNYEQYF.

This clone was recorded at least ten times. CDR3 sequence reads: CASRSDRVNTEAFF. The CDR3 region has the DNA TGTGCCAGCAGATCTGACAGGGTGAACACTGAAGCTTTCTTT. This sequence joins TRBV3-1 (or the pseudogene TRBV3-2) and TRBJ1-1, with 7 bases identical to TRBD1. The V gene's germline CDR1 is LGHDT and CDR2 YNNKEL (reference sequence). With 6 bases clipped from V and 0 bases from J, the junction kept 4 bases outside the gene matches. The CDR3 consists of 14 residues.

The chain has TRBV18 and TRBJ1-6, with D maybe TRBD1 (5 bases). Germline V CDR1 and CDR2: KGHSH, LQKENI. The CDR3 has 17 amino acids. V dropped 3 bases and J dropped 3 bases, with 15 bases sitting between them. Written as DNA, the CDR3 is TGTGCCAGCTCACCTACTACGGCCACAGGCTATAATTCACCCCTCCACTTT. Its translation is CASSPTTATGYNSPLHF.

The chain has TRBV21-1 and TRBJ2-7; the DNA was not used to check the table's D call, TRBD1. TRBV21-1 is reported as a pseudogene. CDR3 length: 15 residues. For the CDR3, the DNA is TGTGCCAGCAGAAGAGAGACAGGGCGATCCCACGAGCAGTACTTC. This gives the protein CASRRETGRSHEQYF.

The genes are TRBV7-2 and TRBJ2-7; D may be TRBD2 (5 bases). Germline V gene data show CDR1 as SGHTA and CDR2 as FQGNSA. V was clipped by 1 base and J by 0 bases, with 13 bases between them. CDR3 size: 16 residues. The CDR3 region has the DNA TGTGCCAGCAGCTTAGGCACCGGACTGCCCTCCTACGAGCAGTACTTC. This codes for CASSLGTGLPSYEQYF.